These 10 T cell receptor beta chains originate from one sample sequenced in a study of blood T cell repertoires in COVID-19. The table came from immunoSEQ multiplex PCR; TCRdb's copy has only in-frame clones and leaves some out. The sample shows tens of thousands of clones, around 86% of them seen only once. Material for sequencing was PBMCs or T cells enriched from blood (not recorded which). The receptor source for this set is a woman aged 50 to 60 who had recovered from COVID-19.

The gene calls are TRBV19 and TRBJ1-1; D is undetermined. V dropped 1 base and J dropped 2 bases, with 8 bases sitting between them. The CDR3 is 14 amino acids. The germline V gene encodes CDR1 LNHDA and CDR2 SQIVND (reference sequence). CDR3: CASSIVGQNTEAFF. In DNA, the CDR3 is TGTGCCAGTAGTATAGTTGGCCAAAACACTGAAGCTTTCTTT.

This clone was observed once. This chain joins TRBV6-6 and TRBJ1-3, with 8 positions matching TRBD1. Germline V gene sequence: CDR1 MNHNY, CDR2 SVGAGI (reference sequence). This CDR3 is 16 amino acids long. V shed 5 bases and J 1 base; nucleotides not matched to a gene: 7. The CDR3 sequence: CASSRQGFGSGNTIYF. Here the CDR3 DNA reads TGTGCCAGCAGTCGACAGGGGTTCGGGTCTGGAAACACCATATATTTT.

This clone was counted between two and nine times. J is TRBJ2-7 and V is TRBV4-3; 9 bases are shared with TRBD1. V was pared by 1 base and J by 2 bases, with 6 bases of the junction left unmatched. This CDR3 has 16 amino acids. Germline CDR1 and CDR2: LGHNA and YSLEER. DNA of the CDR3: TGCGCCAGCAGCCAAGGAATTGGACAGGGGACCTACGAGCAGTACTTC. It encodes CASSQGIGQGTYEQYF.

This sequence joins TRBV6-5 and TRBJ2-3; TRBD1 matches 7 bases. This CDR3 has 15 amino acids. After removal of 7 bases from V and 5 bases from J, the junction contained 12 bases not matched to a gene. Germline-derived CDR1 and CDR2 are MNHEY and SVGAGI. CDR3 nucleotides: TGTGCCAGCACCGAAGGGGGCCCTCGGGGAGATACGCAGTATTTT. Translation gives CASTEGGPRGDTQYF.

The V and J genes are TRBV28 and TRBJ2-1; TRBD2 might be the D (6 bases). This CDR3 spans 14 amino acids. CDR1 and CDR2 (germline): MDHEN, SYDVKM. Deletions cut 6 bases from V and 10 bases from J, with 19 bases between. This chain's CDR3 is CASSTSFLPVEQFF. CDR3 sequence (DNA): TGTGCCAGCAGCACTAGCTTTCTTCCAGTCGAGCAGTTCTTC.

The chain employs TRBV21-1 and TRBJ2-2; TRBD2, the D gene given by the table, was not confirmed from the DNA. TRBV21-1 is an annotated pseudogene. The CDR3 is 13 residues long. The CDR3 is CASGTSVTGELFF. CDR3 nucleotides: TGTGCCAGCGGGACTAGTGTAACCGGGGAGCTGTTTTTT.

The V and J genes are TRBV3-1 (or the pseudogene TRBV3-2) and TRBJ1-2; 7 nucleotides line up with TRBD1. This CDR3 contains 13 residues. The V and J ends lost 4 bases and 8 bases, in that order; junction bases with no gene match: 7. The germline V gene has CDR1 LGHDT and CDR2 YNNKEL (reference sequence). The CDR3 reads CASSRRQGGGYTF. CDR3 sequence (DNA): TGTGCCAGCAGCCGCAGACAGGGCGGGGGCTACACCTTC.

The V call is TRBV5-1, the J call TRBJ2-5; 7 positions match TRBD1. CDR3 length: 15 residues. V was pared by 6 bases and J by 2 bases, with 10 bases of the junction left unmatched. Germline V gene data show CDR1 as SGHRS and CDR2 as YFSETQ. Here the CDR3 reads CASNYMTGLQETQYF. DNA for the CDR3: TGCGCCAGCAACTACATGACAGGGTTGCAAGAGACCCAGTACTTC.

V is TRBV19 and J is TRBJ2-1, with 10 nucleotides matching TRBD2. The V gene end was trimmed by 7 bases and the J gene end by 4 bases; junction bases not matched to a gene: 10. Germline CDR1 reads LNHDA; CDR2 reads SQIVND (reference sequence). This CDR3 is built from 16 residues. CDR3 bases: TGTGCCAGTACAATCACCGGGACTAGCGTATACAATGAGCAGTTCTTC. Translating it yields CASTITGTSVYNEQFF.

The CDR3 here is CASSKGGGGEGYTF. CDR3 DNA: TGTGCCAGCAGCAAAGGAGGGGGAGGGGAAGGCTACACCTTC. The chain uses TRBV21-1 and TRBJ1-2. TRBV21-1 is a recognized pseudogene. This CDR3 region has 14 residues.